This TCR beta chain comes out of a study of tumor-infiltrating lymphocytes in localized non-small cell lung cancer. The study, taken as a whole, reports: Different pieces of the same tissue went to different assays, confounding technical variation with intratumor heterogeneity.

Using immunoSEQ multiplex PCR, the repertoire was profiled, and TCRdb retains in-frame clones only, with some absent. The sample holds 11,000 to 15,000 clones; around 70% are singletons and the top ten take 22%. J lost 6 bases, V lost 0 bases, and 5 bases had no gene match. CDR1 and CDR2 from the germline V gene are LNHNV and YYDKDF (reference sequence). This CDR3 spans 15 amino acids. Concerning this clone: Its antigen is currently unknown.

The material sequenced was uninvolved lung tissue not adjacent to the tumor. This sequence joins TRBV15 and TRBJ1-2; 9 nucleotides agree with TRBD1. The clonotype comes from a human donor with non-small cell lung cancer. The chain's CDR3 is CATSRDWTGEDGYTF. DNA of the CDR3: TGTGCCACCAGCAGAGATTGGACAGGGGAGGATGGCTACACCTTC.